This record covers a single T cell receptor (beta chain). No antigen is known for it. The sample was run on an Illumina HiSeq 2000. 5'RACE template switching, by which a universal primer site and unique molecular identifiers were added, was used to make TCR beta cDNA libraries. cDNA synthesis was primed from the TCR beta constant segment, followed by two successive PCR amplification steps. The authors' analysis ran thus. MIGEC was used to demultiplex reads and group reads by UMI, and MiTCR was used to assemble and quantify clonotypes. To remove erroneous sequences, TCR cDNA sequences were retained only when supported by two or more reads. Downstream repertoire analysis used the tcR package, and clonotypes were matched across fractions by CDR3 nucleotide sequence plus V segment. VDJmatch was used to annotate antigen specificity against VDJdb, with one amino acid substitution in CDR3 allowed. After reprocessing by TCRdb, each CDR3 protein sequence is one entry, and no DNA is given. TCRdb's processing, not the study's, gives the V and J calls here. The sample table includes some 280,000 distinct CDR3 sequences. Clones ranked in the top ten supply around 0.42% of the sample.

These data come from a study of T cells expressing NK-cell markers (dated by TCRdb to the early 2020s). Concerning the study at large: Three sorted T-cell subsets (CD3+CD56+NKG2C+, CD3+CD56+NKG2C- and CD3+CD56-NKG2C+) from fewer than 10 donors had their TCR beta-chain repertoires profiled. Among the eight sequenced donors, seven were HCMV-seropositive and one was HCMV-seronegative. Randomly selected healthy volunteers, three men and five women, were used as the eight sequenced donors. The libraries were sequenced on Illumina HiSeq 2000/2500, MiSeq or NextSeq, producing 2 x 150 bp reads.

HCMV-specific IgG was detected in serum with a commercial ELISA kit to determine HCMV serostatus. Peripheral blood mononuclear cells were isolated from blood by Ficoll density gradient centrifugation. Here is what the overall study found, with its caveats: For 6 or 7 donors, the dominant CD3+CD56+NKG2C+ clonotypes were among the top 10 CD8+ clonotypes and accounted for roughly 1.0-7.5% of CD8+ T cells. Those dominant clonotypes were again the most abundant among CD3+CD56-NKG2C+ cells in a handful of donors, at about 25-60.1%. Whether the expanded NKG2C-expressing T cell clones were specific for HCMV antigens was left unclear.

The TCR was taken from a man aged 18 to 29 in good health. Donor details come from another sample of the same person, matched by shared clones. The sample taken for sequencing was blood T cells: a sorted CD56 or NKG2C T cell subset, CD4+ or CD8+ T cells, or bulk PBMC T cells (not recorded which).

The CDR3 protein is CATSISAPSSYNEQFF. The V gene is TRBV5-1 and the J gene is TRBJ2-1; TCRdb picks TRBD1, but there is no DNA to check that call. There are 16 amino acids in the CDR3, from cysteine to phenylalanine inclusive. No DNA accompanies this entry. CDR1 is given as SGHRS and CDR2 as YFSETQ, both from the germline V gene.